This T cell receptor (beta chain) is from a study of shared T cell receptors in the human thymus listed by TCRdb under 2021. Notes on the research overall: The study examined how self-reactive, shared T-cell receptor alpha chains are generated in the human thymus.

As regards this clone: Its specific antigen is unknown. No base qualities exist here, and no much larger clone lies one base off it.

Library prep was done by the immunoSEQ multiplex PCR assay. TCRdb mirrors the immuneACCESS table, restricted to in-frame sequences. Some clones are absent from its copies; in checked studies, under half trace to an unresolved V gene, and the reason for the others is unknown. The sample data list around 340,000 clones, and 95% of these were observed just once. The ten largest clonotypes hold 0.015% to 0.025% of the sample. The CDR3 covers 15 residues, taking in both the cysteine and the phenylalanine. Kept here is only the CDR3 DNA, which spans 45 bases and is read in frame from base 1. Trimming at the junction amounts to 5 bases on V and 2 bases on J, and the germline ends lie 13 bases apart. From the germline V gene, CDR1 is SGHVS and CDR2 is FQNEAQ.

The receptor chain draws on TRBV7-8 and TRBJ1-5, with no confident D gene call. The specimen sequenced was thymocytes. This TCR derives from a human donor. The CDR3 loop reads CASSNGRIGNQPQHF. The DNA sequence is TGTGCCAGCAGCAACGGAAGGATCGGCAATCAGCCCCAGCATTTT.